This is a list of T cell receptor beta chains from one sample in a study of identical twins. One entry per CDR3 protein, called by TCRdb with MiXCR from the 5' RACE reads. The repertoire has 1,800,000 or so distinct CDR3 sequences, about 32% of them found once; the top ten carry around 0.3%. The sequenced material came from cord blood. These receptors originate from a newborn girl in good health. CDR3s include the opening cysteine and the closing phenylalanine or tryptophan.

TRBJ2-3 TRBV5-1 CASSLASTGGFTDTQYF
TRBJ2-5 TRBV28 CASSTEVRETQYF
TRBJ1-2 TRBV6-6 CASSSLAHGGEGYTF
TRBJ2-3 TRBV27 CASSLSGGYMGTDTQYF
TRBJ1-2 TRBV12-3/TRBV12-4 CASSLSVRGGGYTF
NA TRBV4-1 CASSQLAYNEQYF
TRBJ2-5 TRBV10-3 CAIGQGKRETQYF
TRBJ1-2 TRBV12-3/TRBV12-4 CASRPGIGPYGYTF
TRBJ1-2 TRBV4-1 CASSQLRTGLNYGYTF
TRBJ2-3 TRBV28 CASSPGTGGLPDTQYF
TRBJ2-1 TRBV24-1 CATSDSRSGLSYNEQFF
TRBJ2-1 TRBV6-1 CGAGTPYNEQFF
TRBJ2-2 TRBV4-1 CASSRGTTNTGELFF
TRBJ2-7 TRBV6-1 CASSERKGLAGEGQYF
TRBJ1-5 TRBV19 CASSMGQGQPQHF